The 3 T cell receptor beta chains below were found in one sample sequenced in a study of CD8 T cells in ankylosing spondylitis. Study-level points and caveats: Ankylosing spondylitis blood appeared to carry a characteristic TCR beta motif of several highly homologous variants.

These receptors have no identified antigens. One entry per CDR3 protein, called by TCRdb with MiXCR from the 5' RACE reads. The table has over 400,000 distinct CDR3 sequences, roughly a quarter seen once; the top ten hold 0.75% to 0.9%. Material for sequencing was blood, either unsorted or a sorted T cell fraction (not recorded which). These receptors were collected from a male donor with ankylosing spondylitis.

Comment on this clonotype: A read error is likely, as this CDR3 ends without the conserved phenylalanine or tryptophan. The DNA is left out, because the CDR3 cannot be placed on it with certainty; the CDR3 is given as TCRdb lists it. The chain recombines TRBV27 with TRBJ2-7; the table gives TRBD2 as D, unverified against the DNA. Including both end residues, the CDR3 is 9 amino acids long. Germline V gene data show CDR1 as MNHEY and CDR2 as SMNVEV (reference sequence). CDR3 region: CASSVVRTS.

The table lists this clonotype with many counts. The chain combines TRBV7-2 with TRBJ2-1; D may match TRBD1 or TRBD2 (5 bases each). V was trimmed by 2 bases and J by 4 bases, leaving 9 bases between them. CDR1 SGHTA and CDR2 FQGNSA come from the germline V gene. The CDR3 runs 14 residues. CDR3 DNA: TGTGCCAGCAGCTTATCGGGGACGTACAATGAGCAGTTCTTC. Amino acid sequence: CASSLSGTYNEQFF.

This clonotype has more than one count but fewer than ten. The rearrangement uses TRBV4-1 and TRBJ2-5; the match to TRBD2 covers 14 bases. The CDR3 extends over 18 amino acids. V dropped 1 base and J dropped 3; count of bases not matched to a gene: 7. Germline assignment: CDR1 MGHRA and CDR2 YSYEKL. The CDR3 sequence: CASSQGSRGLAGEETQYF. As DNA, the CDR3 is TGCGCCAGCAGCCAAGGTTCCAGGGGACTAGCGGGAGAAGAGACCCAGTACTTC.